The 21 T cell receptor beta chains below all came from one sample that was sequenced in a study of blood T cell repertoires in COVID-19. The method was immunoSEQ multiplex PCR; TCRdb's version includes in-frame clones alone and lacks a portion of them. The repertoire holds a few hundred thousand clones, with 70% to 90% as singletons. Sequencing input: peripheral blood. The receptors derive from a woman in her sixties or seventies with acute or convalescent COVID-19.

V usage is TRBV5-1 and J usage is TRBJ2-1; 12 bases line up with TRBD2. The CDR3 extends over 15 amino acids. In germline, CDR1 is SGHRS, CDR2 YFSETQ. J lost 5 bases, V lost 3 bases, and 3 bases had no gene match. CDR3 loop: CASSSGLAGNNEQFF. As DNA, the CDR3 is TGCGCCAGCAGCTCCGGACTAGCGGGAAACAATGAGCAGTTCTTC.

V and J are TRBV9 and TRBJ1-4; tentatively, D is TRBD1 (6 bases). The V and J ends lost 3 bases and 4 bases respectively, with 19 bases between them. The CDR3 spans 17 residues. Germline V gene lookup returns CDR1 SGDLS and CDR2 YYNGEE. The CDR3 nucleotides are TGTGCCAGCAGCGCAGGTCCGGGAGGGGGGAATAATGAAAAACTGTTTTTT. This gives the protein CASSAGPGGGNNEKLFF.

This chain connects TRBV11-2 to TRBJ1-2; 7 positions match TRBD1. Germline CDR1 reads SGHAT; CDR2 reads FQNNGV. The CDR3 is 14 residues long. The V and J ends lost 0 bases and 7 bases, in that order; junction bases with no gene match: 5. The CDR3 protein is CASSLDLTGAGYTF. DNA for the CDR3: TGTGCCAGCAGCTTAGATCTAACAGGGGCTGGCTACACCTTC.

V is TRBV24-1 and J is TRBJ2-5, with D tentatively TRBD1 (5 bases). Trimming took 9 bases from V and 10 from J, leaving 14 bases between them. CDR1 is KGHDR, CDR2 SFDVKD, per germline. This CDR3 is built from 11 residues. This chain's CDR3 is CATPKGVDQYF. Written as DNA, the CDR3 is TGTGCCACCCCAAAAGGGGTTGACCAGTACTTC.

The chain is built from TRBV11-2 and TRBJ2-1, with 8 bases that match TRBD2. CDR3 length: 17 residues. The germline CDR1 and CDR2 sequences are SGHAT and FQNNGV. V lost 1 base and J lost 14; bases outside the gene matches: 19. The CDR3 DNA sequence: TGTGCCAGCAGCTTAGGGACATGGGTACTAGCGGAGGGGGGTGAGTTCTTC. This codes for CASSLGTWVLAEGGEFF.

This chain connects TRBV12-3 or TRBV12-4 to TRBJ1-5; the D is unclear. This CDR3 spans 13 amino acids. The V gene lost 2 bases and the J gene lost 6 bases, with 8 bases spanning the gap. The CDR3 spells CASSLSGSQPQHF. The CDR3, as DNA: TGTGCCAGCAGTTTATCGGGTAGTCAGCCCCAGCATTTT.

This clone was seen a few times. The chain couples TRBV7-8 to TRBJ2-7, with TRBD1 identical over 7 bases. The CDR3 has 15 residues. CDR1 and CDR2 from the germline V gene are SGHVS and FQNEAQ. The junction had 12 bases not matched to a gene; V was cut back by 7 bases and J by 3 bases. The CDR3 DNA is TGTGCCAGCACCCCCAGGGGGAGACTATACTACGAGCAGTACTTC. Protein product: CASTPRGRLYYEQYF.

This CDR3 reads CASSKNAGPSSYEQYF. In DNA form, the CDR3 reads TGTGCCAGCAGCAAAAACGCAGGGCCGAGCTCCTACGAGCAGTACTTC. The chain carries TRBV21-1 and TRBJ2-7; TRBD1, the table's D call, lacks a check against the DNA. TRBV21-1 is marked as a pseudogene. The CDR3 contains 16 residues.

This rearrangement joins TRBV18 to TRBJ1-5; no clear D. V lost 8 bases to trimming and J lost 7 bases, with 15 bases between them. The CDR3 is 13 residues long. Germline V gene data show CDR1 as KGHSH and CDR2 as LQKENI. The CDR3 nucleotides are TGTGCCAGCACCACTGGGTCGGAGCAGCCCCAGCATTTT. The encoded protein is CASTTGSEQPQHF.

The chain recombines TRBV21-1 with TRBJ1-4; whether TRBD1, the table's D call, matches the DNA was not checked. TRBV21-1 is a pseudogene segment. The CDR3 is made up of 13 amino acids. The CDR3 nucleotides read TGTGCCAGCAGCAAGGGCCGAAATGAAAAACTGTTTTTT. Translated, it gives CASSKGRNEKLFF.

This sequence joins TRBV6-4 and TRBJ1-2; weak D call: TRBD1 (5 bases). CDR1 is MRHNA and CDR2 is SNTAGT in the germline V gene. V was trimmed by 6 bases and J by 6 bases, leaving 14 bases between them. CDR3 length: 13 residues. For the CDR3, the DNA is TGTGCCAGCAGCGCCCTCGGGGGGAATGGCTACACCTTC. It specifies CASSALGGNGYTF.

This chain connects TRBV27 to TRBJ2-1; 8 bases agree with TRBD2. The trim removed 11 bases at V and 4 bases at J, leaving 7 bases unmatched. CDR1 and CDR2 (germline): MNHEY, SMNVEV (reference sequence). The CDR3 contains 13 residues. The CDR3 nucleotides read TGTGCCCCTCGACCGGGAGGGTACAATGAGCAGTTCTTC. Its protein product is CAPRPGGYNEQFF.

The chain has TRBV27 and TRBJ2-7; 7 bases fit TRBD2. Germline values: CDR1 MNHEY, CDR2 SMNVEV (reference sequence). This CDR3 is 16 amino acids long. The junction had 16 bases not matched to a gene; V was cut back by 8 bases and J by 3 bases. DNA of the CDR3: TGTGCCAGCCCTCTCCAAGCCGGGACTACCCTCTACGAGCAGTACTTC. It translates to CASPLQAGTTLYEQYF.

This chain uses TRBV6-2 or TRBV6-3 with TRBJ2-2, with a tentative D call TRBD1 (5 bases). The CDR3 is 15 amino acids. Trimming took 4 bases from V and 4 from J, leaving 13 bases between them. In germline, CDR1 is MNHEY, CDR2 SVGEGT. Here the CDR3 DNA reads TGTGCCAGCAGTTCCCTCGTAGGGGTCACCGGGGAGCTGTTTTTT. The encoded protein is CASSSLVGVTGELFF.

The V and J genes are TRBV19 and TRBJ1-2; no clear D gene. Trimming shortened V by 7 bases and J by 3 bases, and 12 bases separated the two germline ends. CDR3 length equals 13 residues. CDR1 and CDR2 (germline): LNHDA, SQIVND (reference sequence). CDR3 residues: CASKNSNYYGYTF. The CDR3 DNA sequence: TGTGCCAGTAAAAACAGCAACTACTATGGCTACACCTTC. The full variable domain, rest sourced from reference TRBV19 and TRBJ1-2, is DGGITQSPKYLFRKEGQNVTLSCEQNLNHDAMYWYRQDPGQGLRLIYYSQIVNDFQKGDIAEGYSVSREKKESFPLTVTSAQKNPTAFYLCASKNSNYYGYTFGSGTRLTVV.

The chain combines TRBV29-1 with TRBJ2-5, with D unresolved. Germline CDR1 is SQVTM and CDR2 is ANQGSEA. The CDR3 is 13 amino acids. Trimming took 7 bases from V and 1 from J, leaving 13 bases between them. CDR3 DNA: TGCAGCGGGGGATGGCGGAGCCAAGAGACCCAGTACTTC. Translated: CSGGWRSQETQYF.

The rearrangement uses TRBV11-2 and TRBJ2-5; D gene unclear. The V gene lost 1 base and the J gene lost 9 bases, with 6 bases spanning the gap. CDR1 and CDR2 (germline): SGHAT, FQNNGV. This CDR3 is 11 amino acids long. DNA of the CDR3: TGTGCCAGCAGCTTAGCGGCGGCCCAGTACTTC. Protein: CASSLAAAQYF.

The rearrangement uses TRBV24-1 and TRBJ1-2, with D possibly being TRBD1 (6 bases). Germline V gives CDR1 KGHDR, CDR2 SFDVKD. The ends were cut back, 3 bases at V and 8 bases at J, with 12 bases in the middle. This CDR3 is built from 13 residues. The CDR3 is CATSDTGSRGYTF. The CDR3, as DNA: TGTGCCACCAGTGATACAGGGTCTCGAGGCTACACCTTC.

The chain carries TRBV10-3 and TRBJ1-2; D not certain. This CDR3 region has 12 residues. Germline CDR1 reads ENHRY; CDR2 reads SYGVKD. V lost 3 bases and J 5 bases, leaving 7 bases between the germline ends. CDR3 coding DNA: TGTGCCATCAGTGAAGAGGATTATGGCTACACCTTC. Protein: CAISEEDYGYTF.

The gene calls are TRBV9 and TRBJ2-7, with 7 positions matching TRBD2. The germline CDR1 and CDR2 sequences are SGDLS and YYNGEE. V trimming: 0 bases; J trimming: 5 bases; junction bases outside the gene matches: 11. This CDR3 is 16 amino acids long. The CDR3 is CASSVGAAGVVHEQYF. The CDR3, as DNA: TGTGCCAGCAGCGTAGGGGCTGCGGGGGTGGTGCACGAGCAGTACTTC.

The genes are TRBV24-1 and TRBJ1-5; 7 bases are shared with TRBD1. With V trimmed by 8 bases and J by 2 bases, 5 bases remained unmatched. Germline V gives CDR1 KGHDR, CDR2 SFDVKD. This CDR3 has 14 residues. The CDR3 protein is CATNSGTGNQPQHF. For the CDR3, the DNA is TGTGCCACCAATTCCGGGACAGGCAATCAGCCCCAGCATTTT.